This T cell receptor (beta chain) was identified in a study of cytomegalovirus exposure and HLA in healthy donors (dated by TCRdb to about 2017). A note on the overall study: In an earlier analysis of around 540 of the donors, around 300 Gb of sequence data and 100 million or so unique TCR beta sequences from roughly 190 million T cells were reported. Along with the approximately 670-subject first cohort, a separate validation cohort of over a hundred different subjects was used. The T cell repertoires of roughly 660 subjects were profiled by immunosequencing and related to cytomegalovirus serostatus. Typing coverage differed by locus: A, B, C, DRB1 and DQB1 were typed in about 620-630 donors, DQA1 in 500 to 550, DPA1 in 600 to 610, and DPB1 in 400 to 480. In an earlier analysis of 500 to 650 of the donors, high-throughput TCR beta sequencing was used to judge whether each TCR beta V gene segment behaved as functional or pseudogenic. Roughly 300 gigabases of sequencing data and some 85 million unique TCR sequences were included in an early release covering roughly 600 HLA-typed donors. A later analysis re-analyzed previously published TCR beta repertoires from 650 to 800 donors and added high-resolution HLA genotyping to study TCR occurrence patterns. High-throughput TCR immunosequencing, statistical association of individual TCRs with disease status, and machine learning were combined to predict cytomegalovirus infection status. The study aimed to test whether cataloging public T cell receptors could reveal signatures of past pathogen exposure. Genome-wide SNP genotypes for about 55% of the roughly 670 donors were used in a later genetic analysis, which treated that subset as a discovery cohort. Among the approximately 420 genotyped donors, around 81% belonged to the genetic ancestry cluster associated with self-reported Caucasian donors. On average, around 240,000 unique TCR beta nucleotide sequences were sequenced per donor among several hundred genotyped donors of the cohort, with 15% to 20% of those sequences being non-productive. Donor age, sex, ethnicity and CMV serostatus were compiled together with the repertoire data. HLA typing included class I and class II loci at four-digit resolution. Several DR-DQ haplotypes were handled as single units for association and clustering, since linkage in the cohort was strong. All discovery cohort repertoires had been generated using a single sequencing platform. The later analysis used no new phenotypic data to find candidate immune exposures, relying instead on TCR beta sequences and their occurrence across donors.

With respect to this clone: The antigen this receptor binds is unknown. The junction and the germline gene differ at one end; a read error may be behind it. Additional DNA sequences in this sample encode the identical CDR3.

Library preparation was by the immunoSEQ multiplex PCR assay. For the multiplex PCR, a mixture combining 60 forward primers for TCR Vbeta segments and 13 reverse primers for TCR Jbeta segments was used. Amplification of the CDR3 region of rearranged TCR beta genes was performed with a multiplex PCR assay on genomic DNA. Amplified TCR beta libraries were sequenced as 87-base-pair reads on the Illumina HiSeq System. The authors' pipeline ran thus. In a later analysis, tens of millions of unique TCR beta chains were counted across the roughly 610 repertoires, and around 10 million of these chains were shared by at least two donors. To remove PCR and sequencing errors, raw reads were error-corrected and collapsed into unique sequences using a nearest-neighbor algorithm that merged closely related sequences. CDR3 sequences were aligned to IMGT reference sequences to assign V, D and J gene segments. For a sequence to be retained, a match of at least six nucleotides was required to both a V gene segment and a J gene segment. Rearrangements were called productive when the CDR3 lacked stop codons and stayed in frame with V and J; all others were non-productive. CDR3 was defined by IMGT convention, running from the second conserved V-encoded cysteine to the conserved J-encoded phenylalanine. In an earlier analysis of around 570 of the donors, sequences lacking an unambiguous match to a single V gene segment were excluded. In an earlier analysis of several hundred of the donors, V segments were called functional above 56.7% productive rearrangements and were called segregating when the between-donor standard deviation exceeded 5%. A statistical classification framework was built for diagnosing cytomegalovirus status from the catalog of TCR beta chain sequences. A later analysis assigned V and J genes by comparing TCR nucleotide sequences with IMGT/GENE-DB human TR gene sequences. Using the TCRdist pipeline, a later analysis assigned CDR3 sequences along with most-parsimonious VDJ recombination scenarios. A later analysis defined each TCR beta chain by its CDR3 amino acid sequence plus V-gene family, and excluded reads lacking a unique V-gene family. As a way to deal with suspected cross-contamination and a sequencing artifact, a later analysis dropped over 550 nucleotide sequences that were highly shared and had low generation probability. In a later analysis, a clonal expansion index was calculated for each public chain from normalized within-repertoire ranks of inferred template counts. Generation probabilities in a later analysis came from a VDJ recombination model fitted to out-of-frame rearrangements, and those results were checked against IGoR. In a later analysis, TCR-TCR, TCR-HLA and TCR-CMV co-occurrence was scored with hypergeometric tests, and a repertoire-size bias correction was applied to TCR pairs. False discovery rates were estimated in a later analysis by permuting HLA or CMV assignments 20 times. In a later analysis, co-occurring TCRs were grouped using DBSCAN, with TCRdist sequence similarity added in when clustering inside HLA-allele-positive subsets. For co-occurrence clustering, repertoires with fewer than 30,000 or more than 120,000 public chains were excluded, along with a handful of repertoires with anomalous nucleotide sharing. Here the immuneACCESS table is served through TCRdb, limited to in-frame sequences with V and J called. Missing clones are a known gap in these copies; in checked studies unresolved V genes cover under half, and the rest lacks a known reason. The D gene and trimming were derived from the DNA, and the V and J assignments and clone size from that table. The sample table holds some 150,000 clones, of which 79% were seen once. The ten top clones hold approximately 7.7% of the sample.

Paper-wide results and their limitations: The only immune exposure information available for the cohort was CMV serostatus. It was suggested by the authors that the approach could potentially be generalized to other disease states and immunological phenotypes. Most TCR sequences were observed very rarely across donors, whereas some public TCRs were present in many individuals. According to a later analysis, TCR association rates differed among HLA loci, with DRB1 alleles showing the most associated TCRs and HLA-C alleles showing the fewest. A further reported finding was that TCR beta sequences accurately predicted the HLA-A and HLA-B alleles for most subjects in the first cohort. A cluster of highly shared sequence variants was judged likely to represent a technical artifact of the sequencing pipeline. A later genetic analysis reported fewer N-insertions in productive TCRs among donors in an Asian-associated ancestry cluster than the roughly 720-donor mean. The cohort was sequenced for TCR beta chains only, and without alpha or paired-chain data the features that could be detected were limited. Seventeen rarely observed V segments, including chromosome 9 orphons, were excluded from the earlier analysis of several hundred of the donors because counts were too low. Because some donors lacked HLA typing at each locus, the association tests relied only on the typed subset. In the study, 150 to 200 TCR beta chains were listed as associated with cytomegalovirus. In an earlier analysis of approximately 600 of the donors, most TCR beta V segments were observed in productive rearrangements about 90% or about 30% of the time, broadly matching IMGT annotations. In a later analysis, HLA-associated TCR beta chains showed more clonal expansion and lower generation probabilities than non-associated chains that were equally common. A few of the identified cytomegalovirus-associated TCR beta chains were confirmed in vitro to be specific for cytomegalovirus antigens. Correlated functional status among segregating V segments might be attributable to linkage disequilibrium, but an unknown experimental factor could not be ruled out. According to a later analysis, parvovirus B19, influenza, CMV and Epstein-Barr virus appeared linked to several top co-occurrence clusters. In a later analysis, most CMV-associated TCR beta chains were found to appear HLA-restricted, with HLA associations seemingly driven largely by CMV exposure. Assigning TCR associations to individual alleles was difficult when HLA alleles, especially DR and DQ, strongly co-occurred. An association between a missense DCLRE1C variant and V-gene and J-gene trimming of TCR beta chains was found in a later genetic analysis and replicated in an independent cohort. Cytomegalovirus status was reported to be diagnosed by the classifier with high specificity and sensitivity in both the original and validation cohorts. In a later analysis, 15,000 to 20,000 TCR beta sequences were associated with specific HLA alleles at a false discovery rate of 0.05. Presence/absence analyses assumed roughly uniform sequencing depth across donors, an assumption that may not hold.

The cohort consisted of fewer than 700 healthy bone marrow donors. At the time of sampling, every cohort member was nominally healthy, though immune exposures that went unrecorded were likely present. The donor tested CMV seropositive and was one of the 289 seropositive cohort members. Each donor provided a peripheral blood sample, and peripheral blood mononuclear cells were used for TCR beta sequencing. The Qiagen DNeasy Blood Extraction Kit was used to extract genomic DNA from the blood cell samples. Sequenced: PBMCs. This sequence originates from a young man in good health and CMV-seropositive.

The nucleotide sequence reads as follows: TGTGCTTGGACAGGGCGTCCCCAAGAGACTCAGTACTTC. The resulting protein is CAWTGRPQETQYF. This chain joins TRBV30 to TRBJ2-5, with 8 bases in between that match TRBD1. The CDR3 spans 13 residues, from the cysteine through the phenylalanine. Left in the record is the CDR3 DNA by itself, 39 bases read in frame from the first base. The germline V gene encodes CDR1 GTSNPN and CDR2 SVGIG (reference sequence).